The 25 T cell receptor beta chains below all came from one sample that was sequenced in a study of beta chain features in type 1 diabetes. Expressed TCRB transcripts were sequenced, since all the RNA that had been isolated was reverse transcribed. Clones were read by immunoSEQ multiplex PCR, and TCRdb kept only the in-frame ones, dropping some. Of about 13,000 clones listed, around 43% are singletons. Sequencing was done on a sample of stem cell memory CD4+ T cells from blood. The origin of the receptors is a man between 18 and 29 years old in good health.

The chain employs TRBV10-1 and TRBJ2-7; D is perhaps TRBD2 (6 bases). Germline-derived CDR1 and CDR2 are WNHNN and SYGVQD (reference sequence). The CDR3 length is 14 residues. V lost 8 bases and J 0 bases, leaving 14 bases between the germline ends. CDR3 in DNA: TGCGCCAGCGCGGGGCCAGAGAGCTCCTACGAGCAGTACTTC. Its translation is CASAGPESSYEQYF.

This rearrangement joins TRBV5-1 to TRBJ2-3, with TRBD2 matching over 12 bases. After removal of 4 bases from V and 4 bases from J, the junction contained 4 bases not matched to a gene. Germline CDR1 SGHRS, CDR2 YFSETQ. There are 15 residues in the CDR3. DNA for the CDR3: TGCGCCAGCAGCGACCTAGCGGGGGGGCCAGATACGCAGTATTTT. It yields the protein CASSDLAGGPDTQYF.

This chain links TRBV28 with TRBJ2-7; a weak D match, TRBD1 (5 bases). V was trimmed by 5 bases and J by 2 bases, leaving 10 bases between them. The CDR3 has 13 amino acids. Germline V gene lookup returns CDR1 MDHEN and CDR2 SYDVKM. CDR3 residues: CASSLTGPYEQYF. CDR3 nucleotides: TGTGCCAGCAGTCTCACAGGCCCCTACGAGCAGTACTTC.

The chain employs TRBV7-8 and TRBJ2-5; 7 nucleotides align to TRBD1. Germline V gene lookup returns CDR1 SGHVS and CDR2 FQNEAQ. J was trimmed by 1 base and V by 3 bases; bases with no gene match: 8. The CDR3 runs to 16 residues. The CDR3 sequence: CASSFFPGTAQETQYF. CDR3 sequence (DNA): TGTGCCAGCAGCTTTTTCCCCGGGACAGCCCAAGAGACCCAGTACTTC. Based on the CDR3 plus reference TRBV7-8 and TRBJ2-5, the full variable domain is GAGVSQSPRYKVAKRGQDVALRCDPISGHVSLFWYQQALGQGPEFLTYFQNEAQLDKSGLPSDRFFAERPEGSVSTLKIQRTQQEDSAVYLCASSFFPGTAQETQYFGPGTRLLVL.

The chain has TRBV7-2 and TRBJ2-7; 11 bases fit TRBD1. Germline-derived CDR1 and CDR2 are SGHTA and FQGNSA. CDR3 size: 13 residues. Germline trimming cut 4 bases from V and 7 bases from J; bases unmatched to any gene: 3. CDR3 in DNA: TGTGCCAGCAGCTCGGGACAGGGGGTGGAGCAGTACTTC. It translates to CASSSGQGVEQYF.

The genes are TRBV27 and TRBJ1-4; 7 bases match TRBD1. V lost 5 bases, J lost 0 bases, and 0 bases stayed unmatched. In germline, CDR1 is MNHEY, CDR2 SMNVEV (reference sequence). The CDR3 has 14 residues. The CDR3 sequence is CASSGQATNEKLFF. Here the CDR3 DNA reads TGTGCCAGCAGTGGACAGGCAACTAATGAAAAACTGTTTTTT.

The CDR3 loop is CASSQESSGVKNIQYF. The CDR3 DNA is TGCGCCAGCAGCCAAGAATCTAGCGGGGTGAAAAACATTCAGTACTTC. The chain uses TRBV4-3 and TRBJ2-4, with 9 bases that match TRBD2. V gave up 0 bases and J gave up 4 bases; unmatched junction bases: 4. Germline assignment: CDR1 LGHNA and CDR2 YSLEER. CDR3 length: 16 amino acids.

This clone came up a few times. The rearrangement links TRBV7-2 to TRBJ2-7, with D possibly being TRBD1 (6 bases). The germline CDR1 and CDR2 sequences are SGHTA and FQGNSA. V was trimmed by 5 bases and J by 5 bases, leaving 16 bases between them. The CDR3 consists of 14 residues. The CDR3 nucleotides read TGTGCCAGCAGCCCGAACCTCAGGGGAAACGAGCAGTACTTC. Encoded protein: CASSPNLRGNEQYF.

The rearrangement uses TRBV5-1 and TRBJ2-5, with TRBD1 identical over 10 bases. J lost 2 bases, V lost 2 bases, and 3 bases had no gene match. Germline V gene sequence: CDR1 SGHRS, CDR2 YFSETQ. CDR3 length: 15 amino acids. Here the CDR3 reads CASSLGDRGQETQYF. CDR3 nucleotides: TGCGCCAGCAGCTTAGGGGACAGGGGACAAGAGACCCAGTACTTC. The whole variable domain, filled in from reference TRBV5-1 and TRBJ2-5, reads KAGVTQTPRYLIKTRGQQVTLSCSPISGHRSVSWYQQTPGQGLQFLFEYFSETQRNKGNFPGRFSGRQFSNSRSEMNVSTLELGDSALYLCASSLGDRGQETQYFGPGTRLLVL.

The CDR3 DNA follows: TGTGCCAGCAGTCCCGGGACAGGGATGTCCGGGGAGCTGTTTTTT. Translation gives CASSPGTGMSGELFF. The V call is TRBV6-5, the J call TRBJ2-2; 9 positions match TRBD1. The V and J ends lost 5 bases and 6 bases, in that order; junction bases with no gene match: 7. This CDR3 contains 15 residues. The germline V gene encodes CDR1 MNHEY and CDR2 SVGAGI.

This clone has only a few counts. The chain couples TRBV6-5 to TRBJ2-1; TRBD1 is a possible D gene (6 bases). Germline values: CDR1 MNHEY, CDR2 SVGAGI. Trimming took off 2 bases at V and 8 bases at J, with 10 bases between the two ends. The CDR3 runs 13 residues. The CDR3 is CASSYHGGDEQFF. CDR3 coding DNA: TGTGCCAGCAGTTACCATGGGGGCGATGAGCAGTTCTTC.

This chain uses TRBV5-4 with TRBJ1-6, with TRBD1 matching 7 bases. Germline V CDR1 and CDR2: SGHNT, YYREEE (reference sequence). This CDR3 has 16 residues. Trimming at V came to 3 bases and at J to 2 bases, leaving 5 bases not matched to a gene. CDR3 DNA: TGTGCCAGCAGCTCGGCCGGGACAGCCTATAATTCACCCCTCCACTTT. Protein product: CASSSAGTAYNSPLHF.

The chain has TRBV4-3 and TRBJ2-6; D gene uncertain. CDR3 length: 17 amino acids. Germline CDR1 is LGHNA and CDR2 is YSLEER. The germline V and J ends were trimmed by 0 bases and 4 bases, with 13 bases remaining between them. The CDR3 coding sequence is TGCGCCAGCAGCCAAGACGAAGGATTGAGGGGGGCCAACGTCCTGACTTTC. Translation: CASSQDEGLRGANVLTF.

V is TRBV4-1 and J is TRBJ1-4; D is possibly TRBD1 (5 bases). The germline V gene has CDR1 MGHRA and CDR2 YSYEKL. Deletions cut 3 bases from V and 7 bases from J, with 12 bases between. This CDR3 comprises 14 residues. For the CDR3, the DNA is TGCGCCAGCAGCCAGGGCAGGGTGGGTGAAAAACTGTTTTTT. Protein product: CASSQGRVGEKLFF.

This chain connects TRBV7-2 to TRBJ2-7; possibly TRBD1 for D (5 bases). This CDR3 contains 15 residues. Germline V gene sequence: CDR1 SGHTA, CDR2 FQGNSA. V lost 4 bases, J lost 0 bases, and 13 bases lay in between. The CDR3 sequence: CASSSDKVVSYEQYF. CDR3 nucleotide sequence: TGTGCCAGCAGCTCGGACAAGGTCGTCTCCTACGAGCAGTACTTC.

The rearrangement joins TRBV29-1 to TRBJ2-1; D unclear. Germline loops: CDR1 SQVTM, CDR2 ANQGSEA. This CDR3 has 12 residues. V gave up 4 bases and J gave up 3 bases, with 7 bases separating them. The CDR3 is CSVGTFYNEQFF. The CDR3 DNA follows: TGCAGCGTTGGTACTTTCTACAATGAGCAGTTCTTC.

This chain uses TRBV15 with TRBJ2-1; 8 bases match TRBD2. CDR3 length: 15 amino acids. Germline V lookup: CDR1 LNHNV, CDR2 YYDKDF (reference sequence). J lost 6 bases, V lost 2 bases, and 6 bases had no gene match. This CDR3 reads CATSRKAGAPNEQFF. The CDR3 DNA sequence: TGTGCCACCAGCAGAAAAGCGGGGGCTCCCAATGAGCAGTTCTTC.

This clone has just a few counts. This chain uses TRBV11-2 with TRBJ2-1; 8 positions agree with TRBD2. From germline, CDR1 is SGHAT and CDR2 FQNNGV. V gave up 4 bases and J gave up 0 bases; unmatched junction bases: 8. The CDR3 is 17 residues long. CDR3 residues: CASSSPGGGSSYNEQFF. DNA for the CDR3: TGTGCCAGCAGCTCCCCTGGCGGGGGGAGCTCCTACAATGAGCAGTTCTTC.

This clone was seen only a few times. The chain is built from TRBV28 and TRBJ2-1; TRBD1 aligns across 11 bases. V lost 6 bases to trimming and J lost 9 bases; unmatched junction nucleotides: 7. CDR3 size: 14 residues. Germline assignment: CDR1 MDHEN and CDR2 SYDVKM. This CDR3 reads CASRTPGQGGEQFF. The CDR3 region has the DNA TGTGCCAGCAGGACACCGGGACAGGGGGGTGAGCAGTTCTTC. Full variable domain (rest looked up from reference TRBV28 and TRBJ2-1): DVKVTQSSRYLVKRTGEKVFLECVQDMDHENMFWYRQDPGLGLRLIYFSYDVKMKEKGDIPEGYSVSREKKERFSLILESASTNQTSMYLCASRTPGQGGEQFFGPGTRLTVL.

The genes are TRBV6-5 and TRBJ2-7, with D tentatively TRBD2 (6 bases). Trimming removed 7 bases at V and 2 bases at J, with 18 bases between. The CDR3 length is 15 residues. CDR1 MNHEY and CDR2 SVGAGI come from the germline V gene. The CDR3 protein is CASNGGAVRAYEQYF. The CDR3 DNA reads as TGTGCCAGCAACGGAGGGGCGGTAAGGGCCTACGAGCAGTACTTC.

The J gene is TRBJ1-1, the V gene TRBV7-6, with D perhaps TRBD1 (5 bases). The CDR3 has 15 amino acids. CDR1 is SGHVS, CDR2 FNYEAQ, per germline. Trimming removed 6 bases from V and 4 bases from J, with 18 bases in between. For the CDR3, the DNA is TGTGCCAGCAGGCTCCAGAGTTCCGGGGGCACTGAAGCTTTCTTT. Protein: CASRLQSSGGTEAFF.

V usage is TRBV14 and J usage is TRBJ2-1, with a weak D call TRBD1 (6 bases). The CDR3 is made up of 14 amino acids. Germline values: CDR1 SGHDN, CDR2 FVKESK. Deletions cut 4 bases from V and 4 bases from J, with 11 bases between. CDR3 sequence (DNA): TGTGCCAGCAGCCTCTGGGGGCTGTACAATGAGCAGTTCTTC. Its protein product is CASSLWGLYNEQFF.

The chain has TRBV6-9 and TRBJ1-4, with D possibly being TRBD1 (6 bases). V was shortened by 0 bases and J by 7 bases, with 12 bases between the two germline ends. The length of the CDR3 is 15 residues. Germline V gene lookup returns CDR1 MNHGY and CDR2 SVAAGI. CDR3 nucleotide sequence: TGTGCCAGCAGTTATTCCCCCGGGACAACTGAAAAACTGTTTTTT. Protein sequence: CASSYSPGTTEKLFF.

The chain recombines TRBV5-4 with TRBJ2-7; D uncertain. CDR3 length: 12 residues. Germline V gives CDR1 SGHNT, CDR2 YYREEE (reference sequence). Trimming removed 0 bases at V and 3 bases at J, with 4 bases between. In DNA, the CDR3 is TGTGCCAGCAGCTTGGCCAGCTACGAGCAGTACTTC. It translates to CASSLASYEQYF.

This chain links TRBV28 with TRBJ2-7, with 9 bases lining up with TRBD1. CDR1 is MDHEN, CDR2 SYDVKM, per germline. This CDR3 comprises 15 residues. The junction had 4 bases not matched to a gene; V was cut back by 4 bases and J by 0 bases. Here the CDR3 reads CASSSPGQGSYEQYF. DNA for the CDR3: TGTGCCAGCAGTTCCCCGGGACAGGGCTCCTACGAGCAGTACTTC. Full variable domain (remainder filled in from reference TRBV28 and TRBJ2-7): DVKVTQSSRYLVKRTGEKVFLECVQDMDHENMFWYRQDPGLGLRLIYFSYDVKMKEKGDIPEGYSVSREKKERFSLILESASTNQTSMYLCASSSPGQGSYEQYFGPGTRLTVT.